Listed below are T cell receptor beta chains from one sample, sequenced in a study of graft-versus-host responses after intestinal transplantation. Which antigens these TCRs recognize remains unknown. Here immunoSEQ multiplex PCR was the method, and the copy in TCRdb shows in-frame clones only, minus some. The table has some 110,000 clones, roughly 92% seen once; the top ten hold 0.23%. The specimen was unstimulated CD4+ T cells sorted from spleen or lymph node cells, collected before transplant. The receptor source for this set is a human donor who was the organ donor for an intestinal transplant. CDR3s include the opening cysteine and the closing phenylalanine or tryptophan. Fields, in order: D gene, J gene, clone size, V gene, CDR3 DNA, CDR3 protein. The D gene is left open where the match is weak. Clone size is given for some rows only: seen once, a few or many times, or a class if the clone is expanded.

D: -
J: TRBJ2-7
size: -
V: TRBV7-7
DNA: TGTGCTAGCAGCTCAGGATTGGGGGGCAACTACGAGCAGTACTTC
CDR3: CASSSGLGGNYEQYF

D: -
J: TRBJ1-4
size: once
V: TRBV7-9
DNA: TGTGCCAGCAGCTCCAAGGCCCAGTTTAACCTTGAAAAACTGTTTTTT
CDR3: CASSSKAQFNLEKLFF

D: TRBD1
J: TRBJ2-2
size: -
V: TRBV2
DNA: TGTGCCAGCAGTGAGCTGAAGGGGGCAGGCACCGGGGAGCTGTTTTTT
CDR3: CASSELKGAGTGELFF

D: -
J: TRBJ2-3
size: -
V: TRBV6-5
DNA: TGTGCCAGCAGTTACTCTGTAGGGGTCACAGATATGCAGTATTTT
CDR3: CASSYSVGVTDMQYF

D: TRBD1
J: TRBJ2-7
size: -
V: TRBV28
DNA: TGTGCCAGCAGCACGTCCGGGACAGGTTTCATTGGGCAGTACTTC
CDR3: CASSTSGTGFIGQYF

D: -
J: TRBJ2-3
size: -
V: TRBV6-1
DNA: TGTGCCAGCAGTGAACCAGGTTACACAGATACGCAGTATTTT
CDR3: CASSEPGYTDTQYF

D: -
J: TRBJ2-7
size: -
V: TRBV11-2
DNA: TGTGCCAGCAACGGGAGAGGGACCTACGAGCAGTACTTC
CDR3: CASNGRGTYEQYF

D: -
J: TRBJ1-2
size: -
V: TRBV6-5
DNA: TGTGCCAGCAGTTACGGAAGGGCTCGAGATGGCTACACCTTC
CDR3: CASSYGRARDGYTF

D: TRBD1
J: TRBJ1-5
size: -
V: TRBV19
DNA: TGTGCCAGTAGTATCCCACCGGACAGGCCTGGTAAGAGGGAGGCACCCCAGCATTTT
CDR3: CASSIPPDRPGKREAPQHF

D: -
J: TRBJ1-5
size: -
V: TRBV6-1
DNA: TGTGCCAGCAGTGAAAATACGGGGTGGAGTCAGCCCCAGCATTTT
CDR3: CASSENTGWSQPQHF

D: -
J: TRBJ2-3
size: -
V: TRBV5-1
DNA: TGCGCCAGCAGCGTCAGCGGCCTCAGGGATACGCAGTATTTT
CDR3: CASSVSGLRDTQYF

D: -
J: TRBJ1-3
size: once
V: TRBV28
DNA: TGTGCCAGCAGCCAGTTCACCTTCAGGGTAAATGGAAACACCATATATTTT
CDR3: CASSQFTFRVNGNTIYF

D: -
J: TRBJ2-3
size: -
V: TRBV12-5
DNA: TGTGCTACCACCCGGAGTTTCACAGATACGCAGTATTTT
CDR3: CATTRSFTDTQYF

D: -
J: TRBJ2-1
size: -
V: TRBV30
DNA: TGTGCCTGGAGTGGGGGAAGCGAAACCCTCTACAATGAGCAGTTCTTC
CDR3: CAWSGGSETLYNEQFF

D: -
J: TRBJ2-1
size: -
V: TRBV5-1
DNA: TGCGCCAGCAGCGTAGGACCGTACAATGAGCAGTTCTTC
CDR3: CASSVGPYNEQFF

D: -
J: TRBJ1-4
size: -
V: TRBV27
DNA: TGTGCCAGCAGTTTCGGGGGAAAGGGCGAAAAACTGTTTTTT
CDR3: CASSFGGKGEKLFF

D: -
J: TRBJ2-3
size: -
V: TRBV19
DNA: TGTGCCAGTAGTATAGTCACAGATACGCAGTATTTT
CDR3: CASSIVTDTQYF

D: -
J: TRBJ2-3
size: -
V: TRBV10-3
DNA: TGTGCCATCAGTGCACCGGGAGGCACAGATACGCAGTATTTT
CDR3: CAISAPGGTDTQYF

D: -
J: TRBJ1-6
size: -
V: TRBV6-4
DNA: TGTGCCAGCAGGCCGGGGGTACCGAATTCACCCCTCCACTTT
CDR3: CASRPGVPNSPLHF

D: TRBD2
J: TRBJ2-3
size: -
V: TRBV7-3
DNA: TGTGCCAGCGCGGGAGGGCCAGCAGATACGCAGTATTTT
CDR3: CASAGGPADTQYF

D: -
J: TRBJ1-5
size: -
V: TRBV4-1
DNA: TGCGCCAGCAGCCACACAGGGAGCAATCAGCCCCAGCATTTT
CDR3: CASSHTGSNQPQHF

D: -
J: TRBJ1-3
size: -
V: TRBV5-4
DNA: TGTGCCAGCAGCTCCACAGGGAAGGCTGGAAACACCATATATTTT
CDR3: CASSSTGKAGNTIYF

D: -
J: TRBJ2-7
size: -
V: TRBV5-1
DNA: TGCGCCAGCAGCTGGGACCCCCGCTCCTACGAGCAGTACTTC
CDR3: CASSWDPRSYEQYF

D: -
J: TRBJ2-3
size: -
V: TRBV5-1
DNA: TGCGCCAGCTTCCGGTTGATTGTCGGGGGCACAGATACGCAGTATTTT
CDR3: CASFRLIVGGTDTQYF

D: TRBD1
J: TRBJ1-5
size: -
V: TRBV2
DNA: TGTGCCAGCGGGTCTAGGGGGCCCCCTCAGCCCCAGCATTTT
CDR3: CASGSRGPPQPQHF

D: TRBD2
J: TRBJ2-2
size: -
V: TRBV11-3
DNA: TGTGCCAGCAGCCCCGGGAGGGCCGGTGGAACCGGGGAGCTGTTTTTT
CDR3: CASSPGRAGGTGELFF